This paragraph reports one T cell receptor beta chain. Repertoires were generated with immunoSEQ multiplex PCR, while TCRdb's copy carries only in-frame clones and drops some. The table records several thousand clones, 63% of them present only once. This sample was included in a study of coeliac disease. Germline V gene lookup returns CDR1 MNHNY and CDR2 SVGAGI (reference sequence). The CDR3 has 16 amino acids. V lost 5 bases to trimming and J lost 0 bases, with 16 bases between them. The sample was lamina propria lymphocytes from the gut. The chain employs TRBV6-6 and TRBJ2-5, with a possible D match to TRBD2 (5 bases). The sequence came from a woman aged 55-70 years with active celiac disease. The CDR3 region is CASSTPGRGDQETQYF. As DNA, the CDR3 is TGTGCCAGCAGTACGCCCGGCCGGGGAGACCAAGAGACCCAGTACTTC.